The 4 T cell receptor beta chains below all came from one sample that was sequenced in a study of T cell responses to AZD1222 COVID-19 vaccine. The protocol was immunoSEQ multiplex PCR, while the TCRdb copy is restricted to in-frame clones and leaves out a portion. Of fewer than 85,000 clones listed, around nine tenths are singletons. The sequencing used peripheral blood, collected on day 0 of AZD1222 vaccination. The receptors shown here come from an adult in good health.

This chain connects TRBV11-2 to TRBJ1-5; D is perhaps TRBD1 (5 bases). The V end lost 2 bases, the J end lost 2 bases, and 7 bases lay between the germline ends. The V gene's germline CDR1 is SGHAT and CDR2 FQNNGV. The CDR3 extends over 14 amino acids. CDR3 in DNA: TGTGCCAGCAGCTTAATGGGGGGCAATCAGCCCCAGCATTTT. Its protein product is CASSLMGGNQPQHF.

The rearrangement uses TRBV2 and TRBJ1-4; 7 bases line up with TRBD1. Germline V gene lookup returns CDR1 SNHLY and CDR2 FYNNEI. V lost 4 bases and J lost 0; bases outside the gene matches: 5. The CDR3 is 16 amino acids. The CDR3 DNA reads TGTGCCAGCAGTGCGGACAGGATCGCAACTAATGAAAAACTGTTTTTT. This translates into CASSADRIATNEKLFF.

As DNA, the CDR3 is TGTGCCAGTAGTATGGCAGGCGGGACAGGGGTTTGGCAGCCCCAGCATTTT. This gives the protein CASSMAGGTGVWQPQHF. The chain has TRBV19 and TRBJ1-5; 10 bases fit TRBD1. The germline CDR1 and CDR2 sequences are LNHDA and SQIVND (reference sequence). The V and J ends lost 3 bases and 7 bases, in that order; junction bases with no gene match: 12. The CDR3 loop spans 17 amino acids.

V and J are TRBV7-3 and TRBJ2-1, with 7 bases that match TRBD1. CDR1 and CDR2 (germline): SGHTA, FQGTGA. J lost 6 bases, V lost 5 bases, and 4 bases had no gene match. The CDR3 runs to 13 residues. The CDR3 spells CASSQNRGNEQFF. The DNA for the CDR3 is TGTGCCAGCAGCCAGAACAGGGGCAATGAGCAGTTCTTC.